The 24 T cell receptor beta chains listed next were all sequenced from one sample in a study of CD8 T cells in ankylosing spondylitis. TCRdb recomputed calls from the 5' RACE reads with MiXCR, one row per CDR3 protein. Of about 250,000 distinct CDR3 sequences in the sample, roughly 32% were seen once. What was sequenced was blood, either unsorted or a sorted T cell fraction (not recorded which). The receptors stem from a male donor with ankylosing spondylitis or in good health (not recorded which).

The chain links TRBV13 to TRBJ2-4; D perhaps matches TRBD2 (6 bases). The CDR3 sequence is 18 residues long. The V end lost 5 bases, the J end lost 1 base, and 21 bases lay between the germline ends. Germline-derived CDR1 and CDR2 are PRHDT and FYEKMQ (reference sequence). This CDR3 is CASSPPGLLPLAKNIQYF. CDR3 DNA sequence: TGTGCCAGCAGCCCCCCGGGACTGCTCCCGTTGGCCAAAAACATTCAGTACTTC.

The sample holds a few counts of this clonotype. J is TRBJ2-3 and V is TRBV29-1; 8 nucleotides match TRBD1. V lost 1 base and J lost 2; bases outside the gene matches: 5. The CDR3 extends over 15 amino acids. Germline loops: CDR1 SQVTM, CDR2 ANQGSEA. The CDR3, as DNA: TGCAGCGTTGAAGGAGCAGGGGGCTCCACAGATACGCAGTATTTT. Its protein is CSVEGAGGSTDTQYF.

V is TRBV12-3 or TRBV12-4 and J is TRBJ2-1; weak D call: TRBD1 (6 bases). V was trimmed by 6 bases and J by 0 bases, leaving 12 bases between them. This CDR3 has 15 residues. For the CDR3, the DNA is TGTGCCAGCAGCCCAGGGGAGCTCTCCTACAATGAGCAGTTCTTC. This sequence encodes CASSPGELSYNEQFF.

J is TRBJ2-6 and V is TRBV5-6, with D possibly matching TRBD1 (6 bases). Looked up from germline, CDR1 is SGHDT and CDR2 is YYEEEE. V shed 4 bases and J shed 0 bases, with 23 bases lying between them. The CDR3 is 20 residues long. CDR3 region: CASSPMWDKTGNSGANVLTF. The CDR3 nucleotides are TGTGCCAGCAGCCCAATGTGGGATAAGACAGGAAACTCTGGGGCCAACGTCCTGACTTTC.

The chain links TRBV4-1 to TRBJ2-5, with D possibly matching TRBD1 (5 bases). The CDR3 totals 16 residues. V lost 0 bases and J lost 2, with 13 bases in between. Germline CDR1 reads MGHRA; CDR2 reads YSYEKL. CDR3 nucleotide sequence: TGCGCCAGCAGCCAAGATGGTGCAGGGATACAAGAGACCCAGTACTTC. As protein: CASSQDGAGIQETQYF.

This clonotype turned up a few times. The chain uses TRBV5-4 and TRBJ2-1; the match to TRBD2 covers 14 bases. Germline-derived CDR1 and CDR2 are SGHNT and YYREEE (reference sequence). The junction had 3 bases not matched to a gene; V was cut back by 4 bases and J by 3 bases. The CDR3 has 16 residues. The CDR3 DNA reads TGTGCCAGCAGCCCGGGGACTAGCGGGGGCTACAATGAGCAGTTCTTC. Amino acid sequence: CASSPGTSGGYNEQFF.

Written as DNA, the CDR3 is TGCGCCAGCAGCTTGGTTCGTCATGAGCAGTTCTTC. Protein product: CASSLVRHEQFF. This chain joins TRBV5-1 and TRBJ2-1; no reliable D call. This CDR3 region has 12 residues. The ends were cut back, 0 bases at V and 8 bases at J, with 6 bases in the middle. Germline V gene data show CDR1 as SGHRS and CDR2 as YFSETQ.

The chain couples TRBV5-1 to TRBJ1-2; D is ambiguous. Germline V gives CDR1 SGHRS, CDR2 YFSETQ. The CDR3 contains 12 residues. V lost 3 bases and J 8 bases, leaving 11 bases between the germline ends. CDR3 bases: TGCGCCAGCAGCTCCGGCCTCACCGGCTACACCTTC. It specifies CASSSGLTGYTF.

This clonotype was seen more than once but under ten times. CDR3 bases: TGTGCCAGCAGTTTATCCGCCTTACGGGGGGGGCCCCCGAACACAGATACGCAGTATTTT. It encodes CASSLSALRGGPPNTDTQYF. The J gene is TRBJ2-3, the V gene TRBV27; 8 nucleotides line up with TRBD2. Trimming took 0 bases from V and 2 from J; bases not matched to a gene: 16. CDR1 MNHEY and CDR2 SMNVEV come from the germline V gene (reference sequence). The CDR3 covers 20 residues.

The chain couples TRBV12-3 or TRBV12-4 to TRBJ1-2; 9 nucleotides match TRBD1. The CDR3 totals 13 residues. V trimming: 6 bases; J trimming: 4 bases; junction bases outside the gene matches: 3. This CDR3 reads CASRRQGVYGYTF. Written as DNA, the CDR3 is TGTGCCAGCAGACGACAGGGGGTCTATGGCTACACCTTC.

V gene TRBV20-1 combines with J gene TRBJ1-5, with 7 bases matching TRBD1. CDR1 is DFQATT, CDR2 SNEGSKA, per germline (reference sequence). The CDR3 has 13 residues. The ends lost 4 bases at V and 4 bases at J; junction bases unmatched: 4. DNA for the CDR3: TGCAGTGCTAAACCGGGACAGAATCAGCCCCAGCATTTT. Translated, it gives CSAKPGQNQPQHF.

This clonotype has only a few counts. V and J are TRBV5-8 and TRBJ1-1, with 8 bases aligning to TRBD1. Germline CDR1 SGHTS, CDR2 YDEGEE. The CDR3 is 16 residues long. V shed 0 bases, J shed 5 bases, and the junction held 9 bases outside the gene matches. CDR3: CASSLAQGAAGTEAFF. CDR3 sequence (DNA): TGTGCCAGCAGCTTGGCCCAGGGGGCAGCGGGAACTGAAGCTTTCTTT.

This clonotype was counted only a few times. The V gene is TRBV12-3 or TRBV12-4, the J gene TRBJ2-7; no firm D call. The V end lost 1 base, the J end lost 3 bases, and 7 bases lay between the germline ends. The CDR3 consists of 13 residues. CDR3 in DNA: TGTGCCAGCAGTTTAGGGCGGATCTACGAGCAGTACTTC. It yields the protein CASSLGRIYEQYF.

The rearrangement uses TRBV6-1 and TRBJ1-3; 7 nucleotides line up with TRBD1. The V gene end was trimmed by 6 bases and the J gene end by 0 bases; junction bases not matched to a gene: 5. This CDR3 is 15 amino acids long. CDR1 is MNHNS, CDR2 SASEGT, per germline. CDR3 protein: CASSRGQVSGNTIYF. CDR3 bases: TGTGCCAGCAGCCGCGGACAGGTCTCTGGAAACACCATATATTTT.

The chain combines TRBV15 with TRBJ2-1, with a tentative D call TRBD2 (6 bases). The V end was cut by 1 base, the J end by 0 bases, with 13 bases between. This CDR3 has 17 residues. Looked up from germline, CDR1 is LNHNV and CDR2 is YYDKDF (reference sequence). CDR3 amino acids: CATSRGGLRSSYNEQFF. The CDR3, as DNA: TGTGCCACCAGCAGAGGGGGACTGAGAAGCTCCTACAATGAGCAGTTCTTC.

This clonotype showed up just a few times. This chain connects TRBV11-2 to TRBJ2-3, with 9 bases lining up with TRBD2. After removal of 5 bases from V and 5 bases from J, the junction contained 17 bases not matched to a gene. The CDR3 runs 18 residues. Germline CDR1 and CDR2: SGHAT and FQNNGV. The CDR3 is CASSINSLAGTRIDTQYF. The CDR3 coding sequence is TGTGCCAGCAGCATAAACTCCCTAGCGGGGACGAGGATAGATACGCAGTATTTT.

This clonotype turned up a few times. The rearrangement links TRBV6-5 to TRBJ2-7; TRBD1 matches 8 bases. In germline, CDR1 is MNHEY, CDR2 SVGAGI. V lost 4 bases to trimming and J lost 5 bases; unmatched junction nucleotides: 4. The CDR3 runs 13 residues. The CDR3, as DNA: TGTGCCAGCAGTTCGACAGGGGCCCACGAGCAGTACTTC. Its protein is CASSSTGAHEQYF.

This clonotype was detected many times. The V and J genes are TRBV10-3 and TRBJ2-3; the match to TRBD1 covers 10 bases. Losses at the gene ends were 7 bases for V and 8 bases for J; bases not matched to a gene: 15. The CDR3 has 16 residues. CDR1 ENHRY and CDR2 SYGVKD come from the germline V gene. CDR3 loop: CAITDHRDRGTSTQYF. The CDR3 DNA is TGTGCCATCACCGACCACCGGGACAGGGGAACCAGTACGCAGTATTTT.

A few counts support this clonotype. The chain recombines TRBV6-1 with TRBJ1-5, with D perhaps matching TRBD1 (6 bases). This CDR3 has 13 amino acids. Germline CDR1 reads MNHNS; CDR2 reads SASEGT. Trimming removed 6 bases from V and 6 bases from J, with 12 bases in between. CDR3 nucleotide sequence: TGTGCCAGCAGCCTACAGGGACTTCAGCCCCAGCATTTT. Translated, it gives CASSLQGLQPQHF.

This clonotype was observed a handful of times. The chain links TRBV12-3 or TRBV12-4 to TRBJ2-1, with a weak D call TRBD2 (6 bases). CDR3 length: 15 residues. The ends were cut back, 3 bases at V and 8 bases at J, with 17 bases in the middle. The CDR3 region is CASSFTLAERDEQFF. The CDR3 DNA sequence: TGTGCCAGCAGTTTTACACTAGCCGAAAGGGATGAGCAGTTCTTC.

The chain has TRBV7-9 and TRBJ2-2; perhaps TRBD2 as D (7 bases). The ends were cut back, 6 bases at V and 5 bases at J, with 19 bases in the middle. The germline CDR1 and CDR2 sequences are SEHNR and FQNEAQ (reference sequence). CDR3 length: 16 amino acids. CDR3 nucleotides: TGTGCCAGCAGTGCTTCTAACGGGGGGCAAACCGGGGAGCTGTTTTTT. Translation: CASSASNGGQTGELFF.

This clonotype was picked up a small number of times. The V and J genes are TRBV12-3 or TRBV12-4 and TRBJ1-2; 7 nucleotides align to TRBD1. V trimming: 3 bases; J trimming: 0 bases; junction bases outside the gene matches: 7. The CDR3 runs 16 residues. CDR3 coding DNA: TGTGCCAGCAGTTTGTCGACAGGGTTTGCTAACTATGGCTACACCTTC. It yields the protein CASSLSTGFANYGYTF.

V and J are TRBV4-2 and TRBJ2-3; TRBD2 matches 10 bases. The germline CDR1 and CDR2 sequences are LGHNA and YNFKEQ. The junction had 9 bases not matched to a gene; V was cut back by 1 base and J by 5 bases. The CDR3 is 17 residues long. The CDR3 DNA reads TGTGCCAGCAGCCAAGTTCTAGCGGGGGCCCGGGGAGATACGCAGTATTTT. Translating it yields CASSQVLAGARGDTQYF.

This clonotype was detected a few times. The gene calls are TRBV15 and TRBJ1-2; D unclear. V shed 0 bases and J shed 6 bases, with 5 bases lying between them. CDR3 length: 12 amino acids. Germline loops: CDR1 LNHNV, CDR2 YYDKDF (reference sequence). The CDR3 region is CATSRDGDGYTF. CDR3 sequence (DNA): TGTGCCACCAGCAGAGATGGGGATGGCTACACCTTC.